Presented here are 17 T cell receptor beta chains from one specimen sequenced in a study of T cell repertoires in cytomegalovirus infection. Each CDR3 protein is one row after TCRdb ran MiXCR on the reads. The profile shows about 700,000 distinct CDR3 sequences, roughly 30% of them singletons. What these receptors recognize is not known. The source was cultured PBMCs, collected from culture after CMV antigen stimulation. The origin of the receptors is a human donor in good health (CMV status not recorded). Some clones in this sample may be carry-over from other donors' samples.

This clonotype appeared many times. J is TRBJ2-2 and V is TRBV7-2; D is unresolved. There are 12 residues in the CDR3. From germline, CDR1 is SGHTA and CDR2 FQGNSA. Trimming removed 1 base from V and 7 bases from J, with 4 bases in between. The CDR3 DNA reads TGTGCCAGCAGCTTAGTGGGCGGGGAGCTGTTTTTT. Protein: CASSLVGGELFF.

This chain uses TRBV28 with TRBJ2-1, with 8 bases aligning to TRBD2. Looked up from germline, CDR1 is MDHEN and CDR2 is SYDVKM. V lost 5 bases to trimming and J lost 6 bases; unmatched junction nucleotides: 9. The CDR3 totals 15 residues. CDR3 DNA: TGTGCCAGCAGTCTTTCCGGGACTAGACGCAATGAGCAGTTCTTC. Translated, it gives CASSLSGTRRNEQFF.

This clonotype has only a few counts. The CDR3 sequence is CASSSYLRDTQYF. The CDR3 DNA reads TGTGCCAGCAGCTCCTACCTCCGGGATACGCAGTATTTT. The chain links TRBV7-8 to TRBJ2-3; D is unresolved. Germline CDR1 and CDR2: SGHVS and FQNEAQ. The CDR3 is made up of 13 amino acids. V lost 4 bases and J lost 6, with 11 bases in between.

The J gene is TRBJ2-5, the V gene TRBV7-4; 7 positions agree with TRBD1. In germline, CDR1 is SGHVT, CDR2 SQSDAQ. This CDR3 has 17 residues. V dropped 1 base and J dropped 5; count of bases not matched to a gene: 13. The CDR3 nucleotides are TGTGCCAGCAGCTTAGTCCGAAACAGGGGCGTTTGGGAGACCCAGTACTTC. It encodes CASSLVRNRGVWETQYF.

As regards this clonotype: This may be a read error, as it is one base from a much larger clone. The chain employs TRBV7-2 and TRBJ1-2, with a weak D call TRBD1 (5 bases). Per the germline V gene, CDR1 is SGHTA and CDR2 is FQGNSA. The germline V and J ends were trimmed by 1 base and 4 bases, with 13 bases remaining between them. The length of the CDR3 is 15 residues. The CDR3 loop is CASSLGQGSVYGYTF. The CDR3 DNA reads TGTGCCAGCAGCTTAGGGCAGGGCAGTGTCTATGGCTACACCTTC.

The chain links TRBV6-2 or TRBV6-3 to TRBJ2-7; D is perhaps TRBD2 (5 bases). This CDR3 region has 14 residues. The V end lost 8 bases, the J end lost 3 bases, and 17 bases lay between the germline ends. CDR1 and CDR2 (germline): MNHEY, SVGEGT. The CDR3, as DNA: TGTGCCAGCTGTCGTTCTCCGGGATACTACGAGCAGTACTTC. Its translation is CASCRSPGYYEQYF.

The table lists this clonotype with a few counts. In nucleotides, the CDR3 is TGTGCCAGCACCCAATCTGGGGACGGCACAGATACGCAGTATTTT. Its translation: CASTQSGDGTDTQYF. The chain uses TRBV6-6 and TRBJ2-3; D tentatively reads TRBD1 or TRBD2 (5 bases each). The CDR3 spans 15 residues. Looked up from germline, CDR1 is MNHNY and CDR2 is SVGAGI (reference sequence). Deletions cut 7 bases from V and 1 base from J, with 15 bases between.

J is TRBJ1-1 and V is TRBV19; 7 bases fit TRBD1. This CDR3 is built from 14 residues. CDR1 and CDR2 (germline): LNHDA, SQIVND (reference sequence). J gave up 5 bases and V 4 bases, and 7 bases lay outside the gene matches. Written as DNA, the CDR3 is TGTGCCAGTAGTAGAACAGGGGCGAGTACTGAAGCTTTCTTT. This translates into CASSRTGASTEAFF.

The CDR3 DNA sequence: TGTGCCAGCAGGGCCGGGACAGGGGGAACGTCCGGGGCCAACGTCCTGACTTTC. This translates into CASRAGTGGTSGANVLTF. The chain joins TRBV6-2 or TRBV6-3 to TRBJ2-6, with 11 bases identical to TRBD1. The length of the CDR3 is 18 residues. Trimming took 6 bases from V and 4 from J; bases not matched to a gene: 11. Germline values: CDR1 MNHEY, CDR2 SVGEGT.

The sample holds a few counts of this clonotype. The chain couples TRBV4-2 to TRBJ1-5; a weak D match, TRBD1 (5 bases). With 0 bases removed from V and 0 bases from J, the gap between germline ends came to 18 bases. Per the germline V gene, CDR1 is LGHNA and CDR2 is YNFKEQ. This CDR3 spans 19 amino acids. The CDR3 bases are TGTGCCAGCAGCCAAGAGGAACCAGGGCTTCTGGGTAGCAATCAGCCCCAGCATTTT. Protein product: CASSQEEPGLLGSNQPQHF.

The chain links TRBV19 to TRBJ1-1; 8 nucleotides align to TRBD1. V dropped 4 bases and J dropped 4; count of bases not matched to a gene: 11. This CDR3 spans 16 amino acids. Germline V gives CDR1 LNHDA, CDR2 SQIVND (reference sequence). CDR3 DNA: TGTGCCAGTAGTAACTCAGACGGGACAGGTACCACTGAAGCTTTCTTT. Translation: CASSNSDGTGTTEAFF. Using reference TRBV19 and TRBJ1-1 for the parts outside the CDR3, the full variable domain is DGGITQSPKYLFRKEGQNVTLSCEQNLNHDAMYWYRQDPGQGLRLIYYSQIVNDFQKGDIAEGYSVSREKKESFPLTVTSAQKNPTAFYLCASSNSDGTGTTEAFFGQGTRLTVV.

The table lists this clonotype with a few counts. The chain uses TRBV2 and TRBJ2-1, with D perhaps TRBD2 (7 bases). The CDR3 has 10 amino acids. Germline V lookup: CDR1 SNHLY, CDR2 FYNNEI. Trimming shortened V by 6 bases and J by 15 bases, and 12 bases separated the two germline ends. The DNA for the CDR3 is TGTGCCAGCAGGGGGGGGGGCCTGTTCTTC. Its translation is CASRGGGLFF.

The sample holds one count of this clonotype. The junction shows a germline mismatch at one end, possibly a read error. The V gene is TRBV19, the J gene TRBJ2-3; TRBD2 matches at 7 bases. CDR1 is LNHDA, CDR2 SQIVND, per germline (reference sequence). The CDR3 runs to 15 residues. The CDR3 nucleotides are TGTGCCAGTCAAAAGATGGGGGAGGGCACAGATACGCCGTATTTT. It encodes CASQKMGEGTDTPYF.

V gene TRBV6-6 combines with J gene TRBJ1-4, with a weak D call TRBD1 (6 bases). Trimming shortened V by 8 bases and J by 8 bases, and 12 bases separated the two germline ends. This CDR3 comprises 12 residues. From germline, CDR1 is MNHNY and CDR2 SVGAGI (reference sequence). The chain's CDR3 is CASGGQPEKLFF. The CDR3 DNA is TGTGCCAGCGGTGGACAGCCCGAAAAACTGTTTTTT.

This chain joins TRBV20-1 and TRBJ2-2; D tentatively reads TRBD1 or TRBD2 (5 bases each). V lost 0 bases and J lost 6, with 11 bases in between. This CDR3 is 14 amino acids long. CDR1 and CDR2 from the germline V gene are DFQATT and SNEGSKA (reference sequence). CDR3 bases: TGCAGTGCTAGAGAACCCCGGGGACCCGGGGAGCTGTTTTTT. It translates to CSAREPRGPGELFF.

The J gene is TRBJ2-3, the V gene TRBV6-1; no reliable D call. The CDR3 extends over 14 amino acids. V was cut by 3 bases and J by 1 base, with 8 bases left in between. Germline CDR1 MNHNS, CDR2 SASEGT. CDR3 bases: TGTGCCAGCAGTGAGGCCCCCGGCACAGATACGCAGTATTTT. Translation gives CASSEAPGTDTQYF.

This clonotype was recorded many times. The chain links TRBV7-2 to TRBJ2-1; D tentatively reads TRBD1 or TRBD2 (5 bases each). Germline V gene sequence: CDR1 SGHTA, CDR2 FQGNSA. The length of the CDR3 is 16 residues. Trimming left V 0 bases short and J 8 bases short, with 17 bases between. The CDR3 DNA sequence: TGTGCCAGCAGCTTAGCTGCAGGGAGCCTAGGGGATGAGCAGTTCTTC. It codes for CASSLAAGSLGDEQFF.